Each of the 6 T cell receptor beta chains below was sequenced from the same sample in a study of cytomegalovirus exposure and HLA in healthy donors (dated by TCRdb to about 2017). The library was made by the immunoSEQ multiplex PCR assay. The multiplex PCR relied on a mix of 60 forward primers for TCR Vbeta segments and 13 reverse primers for TCR Jbeta segments. The immuneACCESS repertoire file appears here via TCRdb, limited to in-frame rearrangements. These files lack a portion of the clones; in checked studies, under half of the deficit traces to unresolved V genes, and the cause of the others is not known. This sample lists 150,000 to 200,000 clones; approximately 83% were detected once. The ten most abundant clones make up 2.5% to 3.5% of the sample. The sequenced sample consisted of PBMCs. These receptors all stem from a male donor in good health and CMV-seronegative.

J is TRBJ1-4 and V is TRBV29-1; 8 bases align to TRBD1. Germline CDR1 is SQVTM and CDR2 is ANQGSEA. V shed 7 bases and J 8 bases; nucleotides not matched to a gene: 9. This CDR3 has 13 amino acids. Here the CDR3 DNA reads TGCAGCGGCCTTGGACAGGGAGAGGAAAAACTGTTTTTT. As protein: CSGLGQGEEKLFF. The full variable domain, with the rest looked up from reference TRBV29-1 and TRBJ1-4, is SAVISQKPSRDICQRGTSLTIQCQVDSQVTMMFWYRQQPGQSLTLIATANQGSEATYESGFVIDKFPISRPNLTFSTLTVSNMSPEDSSIYLCSGLGQGEEKLFFGSGTQLSVL.

The V gene is TRBV18, the J gene TRBJ2-7, with 8 bases that match TRBD1. The CDR3 is made up of 14 amino acids. CDR1 is KGHSH and CDR2 is LQKENI in the germline V gene. The V and J ends lost 3 bases and 1 base, in that order; junction bases with no gene match: 2. The CDR3 is CASSPTGGSYEQYF. The CDR3 DNA follows: TGTGCCAGCTCACCCACAGGGGGGTCCTACGAGCAGTACTTC. Combining the CDR3 with reference TRBV18 and TRBJ2-7 gives the whole variable domain NAGVMQNPRHLVRRRGQEARLRCSPMKGHSHVYWYRQLPEEGLKFMVYLQKENIIDESGMPKERFSAEFPKEGPSILRIQQVVRGDSAAYFCASSPTGGSYEQYFGPGTRLTVT.

The chain couples TRBV5-1 to TRBJ2-5; TRBD1 matches 8 bases. The CDR3 has 18 amino acids. CDR1 and CDR2 from the germline V gene are SGHRS and YFSETQ. Trimming at V came to 4 bases and at J to 2 bases, leaving 16 bases not matched to a gene. The CDR3 DNA reads TGCGCCAGCAGCCTTCTTCGATCTACAGGGGGTCGACAAGAGACCCAGTACTTC. Its protein product is CASSLLRSTGGRQETQYF.

The chain has TRBV28 and TRBJ2-1; D might be TRBD2 (5 bases). Germline lookup yields CDR1 MDHEN and CDR2 SYDVKM. This CDR3 has 16 amino acids. V was shortened by 5 bases and J by 3 bases, with 17 bases between the two germline ends. This CDR3 reads CASSRSTGNYYNEQFF. The CDR3 nucleotides are TGTGCCAGCAGTAGGTCGACGGGAAACTACTACAATGAGCAGTTCTTC.

V and J are TRBV4-1 and TRBJ2-2; D perhaps matches TRBD2 (6 bases). The CDR3 spans 13 residues. V was shortened by 6 bases and J by 7 bases, with 12 bases between the two germline ends. Germline lookup yields CDR1 MGHRA and CDR2 YSYEKL. The CDR3 nucleotides read TGCGCCAGCAGACTCGGGGGAAGCGGGGAGCTGTTTTTT. Translating gives CASRLGGSGELFF.

The chain uses TRBV7-2 and TRBJ2-7, with D perhaps TRBD1 (6 bases). Germline values: CDR1 SGHTA, CDR2 FQGNSA. The V gene lost 2 bases and the J gene lost 2 bases, with 7 bases spanning the gap. The CDR3 is 13 amino acids. Written as DNA, the CDR3 is TGTGCCAGCAGCTTATCAGGGGCCTACGAGCAGTACTTC. It encodes CASSLSGAYEQYF.